The clone carrying this T cell receptor (beta chain) appeared a few times. Its target is not known. It was with 60 Vbeta and 13 Jbeta primers that the PCR ran. Generated by immunoSEQ multiplex PCR, the TCRdb table keeps only in-frame clones and is missing some. The repertoire holds about 190,000 clones, with approximately 83% as singletons. This record belongs to a study of cytomegalovirus exposure and HLA in healthy donors. Study information: Falling in the Caucasian-associated ancestry cluster were approximately 86% of 398 genotyped donors. Study-wide findings and caveats: Links to common viral pathogens appeared, in a later analysis, for several of the most significant clusters.

This receptor was identified in a woman between 50 and 59 years old in good health and CMV-seropositive. The sample was PBMCs.

The CDR3 is CSVGDSYNEQFF. The DNA for the CDR3 is TGCAGCGTGGGGGACAGCTACAATGAGCAGTTCTTC. The chain uses TRBV29-1 and TRBJ2-1, with 7 positions matching TRBD1. The CDR3 consists of 12 residues. V shed 6 bases, J shed 3 bases, and the junction held 2 bases outside the gene matches. Germline CDR1 and CDR2: SQVTM and ANQGSEA.